The clone carrying this T cell receptor beta chain was seen a handful of times. Antigen unknown. CDR1 is MDHEN, CDR2 SYDVKM, per germline. V was clipped by 5 bases and J by 1 base, with 11 bases between them. There are 14 residues in the CDR3. Then a second PCR, running about 7 to 11 cycles, was carried out with a sample-barcoded 5' primer and a J-beta primer mix. TCRdb ran MiXCR on the 5' RACE reads and lists one entry per CDR3 protein. The sample holds roughly 700,000 distinct CDR3 sequences, approximately 50% seen once. This record belongs to a study of blood T cells in healthy people across ages. Study-wide points: TCR beta diversity correlated strongly with naive T cell percentage. Roughly linear declines in TCR beta diversity per million T cells occurred with age.

This chain joins TRBV28 and TRBJ1-1; D might be TRBD1 (6 bases). The sequencing input was blood. The sequence was obtained from a woman aged 60-75 years in good health. In nucleotides, the CDR3 is TGTGCCAGCAGTCTGGGGGACAAGAACACTGAAGCTTTCTTT. This encodes CASSLGDKNTEAFF.